The sequence of this T cell receptor beta chain was determined in a study of blood T cell repertoires in COVID-19. Study at large: From the United States, Italy and Spain came samples of acute and convalescent COVID-19. PBMCs, B-cell-depleted T cells, or T cells were the source of the cDNA or gDNA that made up the material.

Only in-frame clones appear in the TCRdb table, and some are missing; sequencing was by immunoSEQ multiplex PCR. Of about 140,000 clones in the sample, less than 90% were seen once. Enrolled through a virtual design, the participants were between 18 and 89 years of age and came from about two dozen US areas. The study assigned cohorts using participant-reported clinical history. J gave up 2 bases and V 3 bases, and 11 bases lay outside the gene matches. CDR1 is SGHNT, CDR2 YYREEE, per germline (reference sequence). The CDR3 contains 17 residues. The source of this sequence is a man aged 35 to 55 with acute COVID-19. The sequenced sample was PBMCs or T cells enriched from blood (not recorded which). The rearrangement links TRBV5-4 to TRBJ2-3, with 8 bases aligning to TRBD2. CDR3 region: CASSSPRERGTTDTQYF. The CDR3 DNA reads TGTGCCAGCAGCTCCCCTAGGGAGCGGGGGACCACAGATACGCAGTATTTT.